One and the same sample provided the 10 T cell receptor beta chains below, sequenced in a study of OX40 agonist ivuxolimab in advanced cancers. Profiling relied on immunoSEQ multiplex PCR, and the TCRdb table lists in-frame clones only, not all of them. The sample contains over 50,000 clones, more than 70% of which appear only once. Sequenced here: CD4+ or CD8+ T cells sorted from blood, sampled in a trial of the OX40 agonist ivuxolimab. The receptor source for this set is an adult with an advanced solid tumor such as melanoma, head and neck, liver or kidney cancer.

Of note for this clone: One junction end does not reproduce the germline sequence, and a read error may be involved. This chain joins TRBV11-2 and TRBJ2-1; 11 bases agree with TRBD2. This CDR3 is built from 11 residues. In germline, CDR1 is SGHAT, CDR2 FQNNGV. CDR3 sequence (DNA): TGTGCGAGCACTAGCGGGGGAGAGCAGTTCTTC. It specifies CASTSGGEQFF.

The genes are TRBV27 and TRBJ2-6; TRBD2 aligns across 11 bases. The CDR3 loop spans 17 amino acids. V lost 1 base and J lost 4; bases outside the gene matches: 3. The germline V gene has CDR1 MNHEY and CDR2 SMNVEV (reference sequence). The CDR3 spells CASSLLAGGLGANVLTF. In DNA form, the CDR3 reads TGTGCCAGCAGTTTATTAGCGGGGGGGCTCGGGGCCAACGTCCTGACTTTC.

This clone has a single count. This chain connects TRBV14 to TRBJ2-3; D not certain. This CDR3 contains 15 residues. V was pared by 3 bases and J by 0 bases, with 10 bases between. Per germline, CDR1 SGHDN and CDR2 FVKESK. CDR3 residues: CASSQTLPSTDTQYF. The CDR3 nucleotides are TGTGCCAGCAGCCAGACTCTTCCTAGCACAGATACGCAGTATTTT. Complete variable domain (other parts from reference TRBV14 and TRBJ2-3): EAGVTQFPSHSVIEKGQTVTLRCDPISGHDNLYWYRRVMGKEIKFLLHFVKESKQDESGMPNNRFLAERTGGTYSTLKVQPAELEDSGVYFCASSQTLPSTDTQYFGPGTRLTVL.

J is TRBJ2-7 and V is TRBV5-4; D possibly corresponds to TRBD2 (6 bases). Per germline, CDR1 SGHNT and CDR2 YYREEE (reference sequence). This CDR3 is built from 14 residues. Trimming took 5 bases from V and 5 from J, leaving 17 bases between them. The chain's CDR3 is CASRVRGSSHEQYF. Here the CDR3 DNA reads TGTGCCAGCAGGGTCCGGGGGTCCTCTCACGAGCAGTACTTC.

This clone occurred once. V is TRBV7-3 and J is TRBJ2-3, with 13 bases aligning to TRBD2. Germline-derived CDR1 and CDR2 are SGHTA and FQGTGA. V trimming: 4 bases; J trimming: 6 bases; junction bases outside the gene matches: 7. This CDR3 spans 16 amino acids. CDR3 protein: CASSSGLAGESDTQYF. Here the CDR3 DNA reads TGTGCCAGCAGCTCCGGACTAGCGGGAGAGTCGGATACGCAGTATTTT.

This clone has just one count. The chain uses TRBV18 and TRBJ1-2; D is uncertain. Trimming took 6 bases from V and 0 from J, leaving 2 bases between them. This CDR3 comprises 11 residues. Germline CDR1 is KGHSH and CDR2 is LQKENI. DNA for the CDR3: TGTGCCAGCTCGACTAACTATGGCTACACCTTC. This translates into CASSTNYGYTF.

CDR3 nucleotide sequence: TGTGCCAGCAGCTCCGGGACTCCTGGTGGATATGGCTACACCTTC. Its protein is CASSSGTPGGYGYTF. The chain joins TRBV5-4 to TRBJ1-2; a weak D match, TRBD1 (5 bases). Germline CDR1 is SGHNT and CDR2 is YYREEE (reference sequence). This CDR3 has 15 amino acids. Trimming removed 3 bases from V and 5 bases from J, with 17 bases in between. Using reference TRBV5-4 and TRBJ1-2 for the parts outside the CDR3, the full variable domain is ETGVTQSPTHLIKTRGQQVTLRCSSQSGHNTVSWYQQALGQGPQFIFQYYREEENGRGNFPPRFSGLQFPNYSSELNVNALELDDSALYLCASSSGTPGGYGYTFGSGTRLTVV.

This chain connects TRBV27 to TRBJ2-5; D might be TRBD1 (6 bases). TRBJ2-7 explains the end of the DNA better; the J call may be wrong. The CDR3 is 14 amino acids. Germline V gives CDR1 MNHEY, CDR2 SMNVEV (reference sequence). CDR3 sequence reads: CASALQGPFYEQYF. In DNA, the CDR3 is TGTGCCAGCGCCCTCCAGGGGCCTTTCTACGAGCAGTACTTC.

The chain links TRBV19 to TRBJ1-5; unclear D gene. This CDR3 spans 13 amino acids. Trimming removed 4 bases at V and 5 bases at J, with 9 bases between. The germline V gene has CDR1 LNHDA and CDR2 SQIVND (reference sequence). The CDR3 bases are TGTGCCAGTAGTAAACAGTTATATCAGCCCCAGCATTTT. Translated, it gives CASSKQLYQPQHF.

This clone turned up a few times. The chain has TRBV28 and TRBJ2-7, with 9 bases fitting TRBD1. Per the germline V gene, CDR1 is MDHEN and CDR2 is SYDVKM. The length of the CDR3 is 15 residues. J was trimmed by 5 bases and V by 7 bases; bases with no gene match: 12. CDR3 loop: CASITNRDRVHEQYF. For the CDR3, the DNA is TGTGCCAGCATTACTAACCGGGACAGGGTTCACGAGCAGTACTTC.